The rows below give T cell receptor beta chains drawn from one sample of a study of blood T cell repertoires in COVID-19. Profiled with immunoSEQ multiplex PCR; TCRdb holds only in-frame clones, not every one. The table records over 110,000 clones, 84% of them present only once. Source material: PBMCs or T cells enriched from blood (not recorded which). The origin of the receptors is a middle-aged man with acute COVID-19. The CDR3 runs from the conserved cysteine through the conserved F or W. The D gene is left open where the match is weak. Clone size appears in some rows only: once, few, many, or a class for an expanded clone.

D gene,clone size,J gene,V gene,CDR3 protein,CDR3 DNA
-,-,TRBJ2-5,TRBV28,CARDCSSPAPQETQYF,TGTGCCAGGGACTGCTCCTCGCCGGCACCCCAAGAGACCCAGTACTTC
TRBD1,-,TRBJ1-5,TRBV4-3,CASSQDRVDQPQHF,TGCGCCAGCAGCCAGGACAGGGTAGATCAGCCCCAGCATTTT
TRBD2,-,TRBJ2-7,TRBV10-3,CAIRGTSGGKKPYEQYF,TGTGCCATCAGGGGGACTAGCGGGGGGAAAAAACCCTACGAGCAGTACTTC
TRBD2,-,TRBJ2-7,TRBV5-4,CASASGTSGGTTYEQYF,TGTGCCAGCGCATCCGGGACTAGCGGGGGTACTACCTACGAGCAGTACTTC
-,-,TRBJ1-1,TRBV19,CASSSRQVGAEAFF,TGTGCCAGTAGTTCCCGACAGGTGGGGGCTGAAGCTTTCTTT
-,once,TRBJ2-7,TRBV12-3/TRBV12-4,CASSLMAPYEQYF,TGTGCCAGCAGTTTAATGGCACCTTACGAGCAGTACTTC
TRBD1,once,TRBJ2-7,TRBV5-1,CASSFSGTGSPVEQYF,TGCGCCAGCAGCTTTTCCGGGACAGGGTCACCAGTCGAGCAGTACTTC
TRBD1,-,TRBJ1-3,TRBV9,CASSVGFNRGSSGNTIYF,TGTGCCAGCAGCGTAGGATTTAACAGGGGGTCCTCTGGAAACACCATATATTTT
-,once,TRBJ2-2,TRBV19,CASTPGSANTGELFF,TGTGCCAGTACCCCAGGCTCAGCAAACACCGGGGAGCTGTTTTTT
-,-,TRBJ2-5,TRBV15,CATSRDQGSGETQYF,TGTGCCACCAGCAGAGATCAAGGGAGTGGAGAGACCCAGTACTTC
-,-,TRBJ1-2,TRBV5-4,CASSYPRAGYTF,TGTGCCAGCAGCTACCCGAGGGCTGGCTACACCTTC
TRBD1,few,TRBJ1-2,TRBV5-1,CASSEGTGRNYGYTF,TGCGCCAGCAGCGAAGGGACAGGTCGGAACTATGGCTACACCTTC
TRBD2,-,TRBJ2-5,TRBV24-1,CATSDLPGLAGSYQETQYF,TGTGCCACCAGTGATTTGCCGGGACTAGCGGGTTCGTACCAAGAGACCCAGTACTTC
TRBD2,-,TRBJ2-1,TRBV2,CARDLAGVNINEQFF,TGTGCCAGGGACTTAGCGGGAGTGAATATTAATGAGCAGTTCTTC